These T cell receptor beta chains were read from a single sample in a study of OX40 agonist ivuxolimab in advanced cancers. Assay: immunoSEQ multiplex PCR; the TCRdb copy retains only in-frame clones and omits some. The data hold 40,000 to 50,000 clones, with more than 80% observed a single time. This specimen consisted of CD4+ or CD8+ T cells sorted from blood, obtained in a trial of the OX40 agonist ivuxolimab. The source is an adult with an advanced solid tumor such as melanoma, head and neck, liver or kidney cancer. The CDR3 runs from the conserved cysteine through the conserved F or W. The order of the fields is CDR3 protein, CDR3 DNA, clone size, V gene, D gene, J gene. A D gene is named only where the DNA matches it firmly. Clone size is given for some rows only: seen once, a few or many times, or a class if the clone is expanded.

CDR3: CASSQDPGNEGLAGIWADNEQFF
DNA: TGTGCCAGCAGCCAAGATCCGGGAAATGAGGGACTAGCGGGAATTTGGGCGGACAATGAGCAGTTCTTC
size: -
V: TRBV14
D: TRBD2
J: TRBJ2-1

CDR3: CAFLRRVPAGELLF
DNA: TGTGCCTTCCTTAGGCGGGTTCCGGCCGGGGAGCTGCTTTTT
size: -
V: TRBV2
D: -
J: TRBJ2-2

CDR3: CASSLGTGSQREAFF
DNA: TGTGCCAGCAGCTTGGGGACGGGGTCGCAGCGTGAAGCTTTCTTT
size: -
V: TRBV5-4
D: -
J: TRBJ1-1

CDR3: CASGGQGAPEAFF
DNA: TGTGCCAGCGGGGGACAGGGGGCTCCCGAAGCTTTCTTT
size: -
V: TRBV2
D: TRBD1
J: TRBJ1-1

CDR3: CASGTPFTDTQYF
DNA: TGTGCCAGCGGGACTCCGTTCACAGATACGCAGTATTTT
size: -
V: TRBV5-5
D: -
J: TRBJ2-3

CDR3: CASSTPGLAGSYNEQFF
DNA: TGTGCCAGTAGTACACCGGGACTAGCGGGGTCCTACAATGAGCAGTTCTTC
size: -
V: TRBV19
D: TRBD2
J: TRBJ2-1

CDR3: CSVAVRLGELFF
DNA: TGCAGCGTTGCGGTTCGGCTAGGGGAGCTGTTTTTT
size: -
V: TRBV29-1
D: -
J: TRBJ2-2

CDR3: CASSWGTGPTEAFF
DNA: TGTGCCAGCAGCTGGGGGACAGGGCCCACTGAAGCTTTCTTT
size: once
V: TRBV5-6
D: TRBD1
J: TRBJ1-1

CDR3: CASRGLQETQYF
DNA: TGTGCCAGCAGGGGACTACAAGAGACCCAGTACTTC
size: -
V: TRBV7-9
D: TRBD2
J: TRBJ2-5

CDR3: CASSHIDGDYEQYF
DNA: TGTGCCAGCAGCCATATCGACGGAGACTACGAGCAGTACTTC
size: once
V: TRBV4-2
D: -
J: TRBJ2-7

CDR3: CASSLRDSYTDTQYF
DNA: TGTGCCAGCAGTCTCCGGGACTCTTACACAGATACGCAGTATTTT
size: -
V: TRBV27
D: -
J: TRBJ2-3

CDR3: CASSSTLRGADTGELFF
DNA: TGTGCCAGCAGTTCGACCCTTCGGGGGGCGGACACCGGGGAGCTGTTTTTT
size: -
V: TRBV7-8
D: -
J: TRBJ2-2

CDR3: CASSLMDPGVGGYTF
DNA: TGTGCCAGCAGCTTAATGGACCCGGGGGTTGGAGGCTACACCTTC
size: -
V: TRBV13
D: -
J: TRBJ1-2

CDR3: CASRKDGDAGELFF
DNA: TGCGCCAGCAGAAAGGACGGGGACGCCGGGGAGCTGTTTTTT
size: few
V: TRBV10-2
D: -
J: TRBJ2-2

CDR3: CASSPSVGPSYEQYF
DNA: TGTGCCAGTAGTCCTTCGGTAGGGCCCTCCTACGAGCAGTACTTC
size: -
V: TRBV19
D: -
J: TRBJ2-7

CDR3: CASSIVRGFDTEAFF
DNA: TGTGCCAGTAGTATAGTAAGGGGTTTCGACACTGAAGCTTTCTTT
size: -
V: TRBV19
D: -
J: TRBJ1-1

CDR3: CATSGGQYDQPQHF
DNA: TGTGCCACCAGCGGGGGACAGTACGATCAGCCCCAGCATTTT
size: -
V: TRBV15
D: TRBD1
J: TRBJ1-5

CDR3: CATSKTGGADEQFF
DNA: TGTGCCACCAGCAAAACGGGAGGGGCCGATGAGCAGTTCTTC
size: -
V: TRBV15
D: TRBD2
J: TRBJ2-1

CDR3: CASSWDRSSYEQYF
DNA: TGTGCCAGCAGTTGGGACAGGAGCTCCTACGAGCAGTACTTC
size: many
V: TRBV2
D: TRBD1
J: TRBJ2-7

CDR3: CASSLVGDRGNTEAFF
DNA: TGTGCCAGCAGCTTAGTGGGGGACAGGGGGAACACTGAAGCTTTCTTT
size: -
V: TRBV11-3
D: TRBD1
J: TRBJ1-1

CDR3: CAWSRRADTQYF
DNA: TGTGCCTGGAGTCGAAGGGCAGATACGCAGTATTTT
size: -
V: TRBV30
D: -
J: TRBJ2-3